Below are 5 T cell receptor beta chains sequenced from a single sample in a study of shared clonotypes between healthy human individuals. TCRdb's copy holds only in-frame clones and misses some; the assay was immunoSEQ multiplex PCR. The table shows over a million clones, with approximately 78% occurring only once. The specimen sequenced was memory CD4+ T cells from PBMCs. Subset denoted: CD45RA-negative fraction. The receptors were sampled from a man between 18 and 29 years old in good health. Some clones in this sample may be carry-over from other donors' samples.

J is TRBJ2-1 and V is TRBV7-8; D possibly corresponds to TRBD2 (5 bases). This CDR3 is built from 17 residues. Looked up from germline, CDR1 is SGHVS and CDR2 is FQNEAQ. Trimming cost V 2 bases and J 0 bases, with 14 bases left between them. CDR3 in amino acids: CASSLSLRGSSYNEQFF. Here the CDR3 DNA reads TGTGCCAGCAGCTTAAGTCTCCGGGGAAGCTCCTACAATGAGCAGTTCTTC.

The chain employs TRBV2 and TRBJ2-3; 7 bases line up with TRBD2. Germline CDR1 reads SNHLY; CDR2 reads FYNNEI. Unmatched junction bases numbered 0, after V lost 11 bases and J lost 1 base. There are 11 residues in the CDR3. CDR3 loop: CAGGGTDTQYF. CDR3 bases: TGTGCCGGGGGGGGCACAGATACGCAGTATTTT.

The chain carries TRBV2 and TRBJ1-2, with a tentative D call TRBD1 (5 bases). This CDR3 contains 15 residues. V was shortened by 6 bases and J by 8 bases, with 22 bases between the two germline ends. Per germline, CDR1 SNHLY and CDR2 FYNNEI. CDR3 DNA sequence: TGTGCCAGCAGCGGCACAGGACCTCAAGGGTGGGGCTACACCTTC. Amino acid sequence: CASSGTGPQGWGYTF.

The chain links TRBV7-2 to TRBJ2-1; TRBD2 agrees at 11 bases. CDR1 is SGHTA and CDR2 is FQGNSA in the germline V gene. The trim removed 4 bases at V and 9 bases at J, leaving 14 bases unmatched. CDR3 length: 17 residues. The DNA of the CDR3 is TGTGCCAGCAGCTCCGACTCCACTAGCGGGAGACTGGGTGAGCAGTTCTTC. Encoded protein: CASSSDSTSGRLGEQFF.

The CDR3 sequence: CASSLGQGSGNTIYF. CDR3 DNA sequence: TGTGCCAGCAGCTTGGGCCAGGGCTCTGGAAACACCATATATTTT. This rearrangement joins TRBV7-8 to TRBJ1-3; possibly TRBD1 for D (5 bases). Between the trimmed V and J ends, which lost 3 bases and 0 bases, there was a span of 9 bases. This CDR3 spans 15 amino acids. Germline assignment: CDR1 SGHVS and CDR2 FQNEAQ.